The subject of this entry is one T cell receptor (beta chain). Its specificity is not known. This sample is drawn from a study of cytomegalovirus exposure and HLA in healthy donors. In the study overall: Caucasian-associated ancestry cluster membership applied to less than 85% of some 400 genotyped donors.

13 Jbeta primers and 60 Vbeta primers were used for the PCR. Repertoires were generated with immunoSEQ multiplex PCR, while TCRdb's copy carries only in-frame clones and drops some. The sample has 170,000 or so clones, over 70% seen once. Germline V gene sequence: CDR1 LNHDA, CDR2 SQIVND (reference sequence). V lost 5 bases and J 1 base, leaving 11 bases between the germline ends. The CDR3 is 14 residues long. Whole-study results and caveats: An analysis was carried out later, and it reportedly showed fewer N-insertions in an Asian-associated ancestry cluster than the roughly 670-donor mean. Diagnosis of cytomegalovirus status made by the classifier reportedly showed high specificity and sensitivity.

This TCR came from a woman between 55 and 75 years old in good health and CMV-seropositive. The V call is TRBV19, the J call TRBJ2-5; D gene unclear. The sample was PBMCs. The CDR3: CASSSQASQETQYF. The DNA of the CDR3 is TGTGCCAGTAGTTCTCAGGCGTCCCAAGAGACCCAGTACTTC.